Following are 12 T cell receptor beta chains from one sample sequenced in a study of blood T cell repertoires in COVID-19. Clones were sequenced by immunoSEQ multiplex PCR, and TCRdb holds only the in-frame ones, with some missing. The sample has some 70,000 clones; around four fifths are singletons. Material: peripheral blood. The source of these receptors is a man aged 50 to 60 with active COVID-19.

The chain uses TRBV20-1 and TRBJ2-1; the match to TRBD2 covers 10 bases. V dropped 3 bases and J dropped 5; count of bases not matched to a gene: 10. The germline gives CDR1 DFQATT, CDR2 SNEGSKA (reference sequence). This CDR3 comprises 16 residues. The CDR3: CSASQGPGTSDNEQFF. The CDR3 DNA is TGCAGTGCTAGTCAAGGTCCCGGGACTAGCGACAATGAGCAGTTCTTC.

The rearrangement uses TRBV30 and TRBJ2-5; 9 nucleotides agree with TRBD1. This CDR3 has 14 amino acids. Per the germline V gene, CDR1 is GTSNPN and CDR2 is SVGIG (reference sequence). V shed 1 base, J shed 5 bases, and the junction held 5 bases outside the gene matches. The CDR3 DNA sequence: TGTGCCTGGAGTGACAGGGGGCGCGGGGAGACCCAGTACTTC. Amino acid sequence: CAWSDRGRGETQYF.

V usage is TRBV10-3 and J usage is TRBJ2-1, with TRBD2 matching 8 bases. Per germline, CDR1 ENHRY and CDR2 SYGVKD. With V trimmed by 8 bases and J by 9 bases, 12 bases remained unmatched. The CDR3 sequence is 14 residues long. This chain's CDR3 is CAIGERERAGEQFF. In nucleotides, the CDR3 is TGTGCCATCGGGGAGCGGGAGCGGGCGGGTGAGCAGTTCTTC.

This rearrangement joins TRBV9 to TRBJ2-3, with 7 bases aligning to TRBD2. The CDR3 extends over 12 amino acids. The trim removed 0 bases at V and 10 bases at J, leaving 2 bases unmatched. Germline values: CDR1 SGDLS, CDR2 YYNGEE. The CDR3 DNA sequence: TGTGCCAGCAGCGTAGTGGGGGGGTCGCAGTATTTT. Protein: CASSVVGGSQYF. Using reference TRBV9 and TRBJ2-3 for the parts outside the CDR3, the full variable domain is DSGVTQTPKHLITATGQRVTLRCSPRSGDLSVYWYQQSLDQGLQFLIQYYNGEERAKGNILERFSAQQFPDLHSELNLSSLELGDSALYFCASSVVGGSQYFGPGTRLTVL.

V usage is TRBV15 and J usage is TRBJ2-2; D is perhaps TRBD2 (6 bases). Germline lookup yields CDR1 LNHNV and CDR2 YYDKDF (reference sequence). The V and J ends lost 2 bases and 2 bases respectively, with 18 bases between them. The CDR3 consists of 18 residues. The CDR3 nucleotides read TGTGCCACCAGCAGACCTGGTAGGGTAGCGGCAAACACCGGGGAGCTGTTTTTT. As protein: CATSRPGRVAANTGELFF.

The chain uses TRBV6-5 and TRBJ1-4; 7 positions agree with TRBD1. The length of the CDR3 is 14 residues. Germline values: CDR1 MNHEY, CDR2 SVGAGI. J was trimmed by 7 bases and V by 4 bases; bases with no gene match: 6. CDR3 nucleotide sequence: TGTGCCAGCAGTTCAAGGGGGCTGGGTGAAAAACTGTTTTTT. Its translation is CASSSRGLGEKLFF.

V is TRBV7-2 and J is TRBJ2-7, with a tentative D call TRBD1 (5 bases). The length of the CDR3 is 16 residues. Per the germline V gene, CDR1 is SGHTA and CDR2 is FQGNSA. V was clipped by 5 bases and J by 3 bases, with 20 bases between them. CDR3 sequence: CASSLPVTEGYYEQYF. The CDR3 DNA sequence: TGTGCCAGCAGCCTACCGGTGACAGAAGGTTACTACGAGCAGTACTTC. Full variable domain (missing parts from reference TRBV7-2 and TRBJ2-7): GAGVSQSPSNKVTEKGKDVELRCDPISGHTALYWYRQSLGQGLEFLIYFQGNSAPDKSGLPSDRFSAERTGGSVSTLTIQRTQQEDSAVYLCASSLPVTEGYYEQYFGPGTRLTVT.

V gene TRBV13 combines with J gene TRBJ2-7; D not certain. Germline CDR1 reads PRHDT; CDR2 reads FYEKMQ (reference sequence). The ends were cut back, 5 bases at V and 4 bases at J, with 9 bases in the middle. The CDR3 loop spans 12 amino acids. The CDR3 DNA sequence: TGTGCCAGCAGCCTACAGTCGTACGAGCAGTACTTC. It specifies CASSLQSYEQYF.

The V call is TRBV6-2 or TRBV6-3, the J call TRBJ2-2; D perhaps matches TRBD1 (5 bases). From germline, CDR1 is MNHEY and CDR2 SVGEGT. Deletions cut 2 bases from V and 0 bases from J, with 16 bases between. This CDR3 region has 18 residues. CDR3 sequence: CASSYPTVYSTNTGELFF. DNA for the CDR3: TGTGCCAGCAGTTACCCGACAGTATACTCAACGAACACCGGGGAGCTGTTTTTT.

The chain carries TRBV19 and TRBJ1-5, with TRBD1 matching over 10 bases. The germline CDR1 and CDR2 sequences are LNHDA and SQIVND (reference sequence). The CDR3 runs to 15 residues. V lost 4 bases and J lost 5; bases outside the gene matches: 5. CDR3 loop: CASSTPGQGYQPQHF. CDR3 nucleotide sequence: TGTGCCAGTAGTACGCCGGGACAGGGGTATCAGCCCCAGCATTTT.

This sequence joins TRBV5-4 and TRBJ1-4; a possible D gene is TRBD1 (5 bases). This CDR3 has 15 amino acids. Trimming removed 3 bases from V and 7 bases from J, with 16 bases in between. Germline V gene lookup returns CDR1 SGHNT and CDR2 YYREEE (reference sequence). The DNA of the CDR3 is TGTGCCAGCAGCTCCCGACAAGGGGTAACTGAAAAACTGTTTTTT. This encodes CASSSRQGVTEKLFF.

The chain recombines TRBV10-3 with TRBJ1-1; 7 nucleotides line up with TRBD1. V gave up 7 bases and J gave up 6 bases; unmatched junction bases: 5. Germline CDR1 is ENHRY and CDR2 is SYGVKD. This CDR3 spans 12 amino acids. The CDR3 is CAIMGDSAEAFF. DNA for the CDR3: TGTGCCATCATGGGGGACAGCGCTGAAGCTTTCTTT.